This entry features one T cell receptor beta chain sequence. The data are from a study of PD-L1 blockade in urothelial cancer. Study-wide background: Of about 29 patients, some 25 were males with bladder-origin urothelial cancer. Median T cell yield from blood was over 120,000.

The CDR3 loop spans 13 amino acids. J was trimmed by 10 bases and V by 3 bases; bases with no gene match: 4. The germline V gene encodes CDR1 KGHSH and CDR2 LQKENI. Synthetic analogs of TCR templates were spiked into every PCR. Sequencing was performed with immunoSEQ multiplex PCR; in TCRdb, only in-frame clones are kept and a portion is missing. The sample lists 45,000 or so clones, around 88% occurring once. The rearrangement joins TRBV18 to TRBJ2-1; TRBD2 aligns across 9 bases. This TCR was recovered from a man older than 75 with urothelial cancer. Source: PBMCs, taken around atezolizumab (anti-PD-L1) treatment. The CDR3 nucleotides are TGTGCCAGCTCACCGGGACTAGCAGGGGAGCAGTTCTTC. This encodes CASSPGLAGEQFF.